This T cell receptor (beta chain) was sequenced in a study of cytomegalovirus exposure and HLA in healthy donors. Primers included in the PCR were 60 Vbeta and 13 Jbeta primers. Data came from immunoSEQ multiplex PCR; TCRdb stores just in-frame clones and leaves some out. This sample has around 280,000 clones, with around 90% found just once. Between the trimmed V and J ends, which lost 7 bases and 2 bases, there was a span of 14 bases. Looked up from germline, CDR1 is ENHRY and CDR2 is SYGVKD. This CDR3 comprises 14 residues. This TCR came from a woman aged 18 to 35 in good health and CMV-seronegative. Sequencing used PBMCs. This rearrangement joins TRBV10-3 to TRBJ1-1; no firm D call. The DNA for the CDR3 is TGTGCCATCACCTCGACGGTGACAAACACTGAAGCTTTCTTT. It codes for CAITSTVTNTEAFF.